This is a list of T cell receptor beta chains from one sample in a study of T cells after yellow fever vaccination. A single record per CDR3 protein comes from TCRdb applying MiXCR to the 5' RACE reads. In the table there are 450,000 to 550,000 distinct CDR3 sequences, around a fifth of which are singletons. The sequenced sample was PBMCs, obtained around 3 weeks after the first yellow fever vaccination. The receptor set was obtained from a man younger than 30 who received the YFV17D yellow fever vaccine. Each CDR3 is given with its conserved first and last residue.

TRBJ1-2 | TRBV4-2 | CASSQRDREANGYTF
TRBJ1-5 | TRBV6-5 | CASRFTGENQPQHF
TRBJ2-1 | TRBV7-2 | CASSFSPRGHEQFF
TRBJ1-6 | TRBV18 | CASSPQGKDSPLHF
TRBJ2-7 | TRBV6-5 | CASSFAWQGLYEQYF
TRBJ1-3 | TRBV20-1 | CSARDPSKGNTIYF
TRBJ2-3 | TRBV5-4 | CASSLERGRGRTQYF
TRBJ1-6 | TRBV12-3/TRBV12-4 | CASSLGGNSPLHF
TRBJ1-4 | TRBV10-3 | CATRGGLATNEKLFF
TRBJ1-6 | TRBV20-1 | CSARVYVSVGTDNSPLHF
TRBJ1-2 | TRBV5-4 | CASSLALGGIGYTF
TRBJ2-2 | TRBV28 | CASIGARATGELFF
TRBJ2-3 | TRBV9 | CASSVEGSTNTDTQYF
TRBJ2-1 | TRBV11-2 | CASSLLGGQGMLVGYNEQFF
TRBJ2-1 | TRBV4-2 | CASSPGHTEYIPLTYNEQFF
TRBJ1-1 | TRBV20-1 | CSARHPGQRNTEAFF
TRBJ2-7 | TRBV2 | CASRGQGWGEQYF
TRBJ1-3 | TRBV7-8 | CASSDLAPGNTIYF
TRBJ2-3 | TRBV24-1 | CATSDPGTSGGPTDTQYF
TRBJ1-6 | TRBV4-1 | CASSRIPLRANLSPLHF
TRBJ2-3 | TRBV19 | CASSIVVTDTQYF
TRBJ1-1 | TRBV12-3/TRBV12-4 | CASSFFTGGASTEAFF
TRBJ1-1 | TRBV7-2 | CASSLEVSFNTEAFF
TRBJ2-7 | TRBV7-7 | CASSLALFSEQYF
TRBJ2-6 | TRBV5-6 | CASSLLVLSGANVLTF
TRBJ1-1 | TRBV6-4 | CASSVEENTEAFF
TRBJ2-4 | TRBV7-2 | CASSFPEGLAKNIQYF
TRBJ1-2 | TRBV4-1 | CASSQRDSGQDGYTF
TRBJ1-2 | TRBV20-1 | CSARRGATGQGNYGYTF
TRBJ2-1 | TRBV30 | CAWSLSSPYNEQFF
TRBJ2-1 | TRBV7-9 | CASSPPYRRAVYNEQFF
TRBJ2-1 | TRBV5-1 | CASSLIPNLNEQFF
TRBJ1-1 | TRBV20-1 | CSAPPRLGNTEAFF
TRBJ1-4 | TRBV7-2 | CASSPYGGADEKLFF
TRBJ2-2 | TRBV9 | CASSGTSGGNTGELFF
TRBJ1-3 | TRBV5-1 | CASSWDRETDTIYF
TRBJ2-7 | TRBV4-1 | CASSQVGTGDEQYF
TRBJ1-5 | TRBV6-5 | CASSYSGETRQPQHF
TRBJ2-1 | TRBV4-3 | CASSRVFHNEQFF
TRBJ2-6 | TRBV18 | CASSPSGTSGGSPGANVLTF
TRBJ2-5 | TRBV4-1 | CASSLAGAETQYF
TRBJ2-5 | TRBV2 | CASMRSHQETQYF
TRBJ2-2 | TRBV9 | CASSAERMSRELFF
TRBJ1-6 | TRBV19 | CASSDSGYNSPLHF
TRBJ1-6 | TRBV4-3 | CASSQEGNSPLHF
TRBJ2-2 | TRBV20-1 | CSARDPNRRNTGELFF
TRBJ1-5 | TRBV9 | CASSVTGEDQPQHF
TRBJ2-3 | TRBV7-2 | CASSFGGGSTDTQYF
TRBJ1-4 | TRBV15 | CATSRKARGEKLFF
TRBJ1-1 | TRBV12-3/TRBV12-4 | CASSLAGDGTEAFF
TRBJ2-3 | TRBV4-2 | CASSQGDITDTQYF
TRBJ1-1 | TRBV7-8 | CASSLPSRGLNTEAFF
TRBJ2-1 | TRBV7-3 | CASSLEGARSYNEQFF
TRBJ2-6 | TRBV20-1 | CSARDPPGANVLTF
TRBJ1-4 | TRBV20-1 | CSAREAYTGDGEKLFF